Below, one T cell receptor beta chain is given with its context. This specimen belongs to a study of spatial heterogeneity in lung cancer. Turning to the study itself: Alpha-chain sequences were detected in numbers that were consistently lower than beta-chain sequences. The study observed each unique TCR and UMI combination more than ten times on average in raw reads.

Time point meaning: sample taken at primary tumor resection. The study tagged each TCR cDNA molecule with a unique molecular identifier. TCRdb redid the calling of the 5' RACE reads with MiXCR, one entry per CDR3 protein. Of tens of thousands of distinct CDR3 sequences detected, 9.5% to 15% appear once; the ten largest clones hold roughly two fifths. V was cut by 3 bases and J by 2 bases, with 9 bases left in between. This CDR3 spans 13 amino acids. The V gene's germline CDR1 is DFQATT and CDR2 SNEGSKA (reference sequence). This TCR was sampled from a male donor with early-stage non-small cell lung cancer. Source: PBMCs, taken at surgery. This sequence joins TRBV20-1 and TRBJ2-3; D call uncertain. CDR3: CSASTQNTDTQYF. CDR3 coding DNA: TGCAGTGCTAGTACGCAGAACACAGATACGCAGTATTTT.